This T cell receptor (beta chain) was retrieved from a study of T-cell reconstitution after alpha-beta-depleted transplantation in children. Study-wide points: It was surviving recipient T cells and thymic progenitors that gave some patients high TCRbeta diversity at day 60. Where alpha-beta T cells came from about two months after transplant was reportedly several hundred expanded graft clones. By one year post-transplant, T-cell counts and diversity largely arose from T cells that were newly produced.

Preparing the TCRbeta library involved the use of unique molecular identifiers. Each CDR3 protein gets one entry after TCRdb re-called the PCR reads with MiXCR. The sample yields hundreds of thousands of distinct CDR3 sequences, roughly 9.1% seen once. Trimming removed 5 bases at V and 7 bases at J, with 21 bases between. The CDR3 sequence is 16 residues long. This clonotype was seen more than once but under ten times. Antigen specificity is unknown. The starting material was PBMCs, mostly from graft donor cells, obtained 360 days after TCRalphabeta/CD19-depleted stem cell transplant. This clonotype was obtained from a male patient between 2 and 10 years old who had a stem cell transplant for acute myeloid leukemia, so the T cells may come from the graft donor. This rearrangement joins TRBV12-3 or TRBV12-4 to TRBJ1-5, with D tentatively TRBD1 (5 bases). This CDR3 reads CASSPTLTDVRQPQHF. In DNA form, the CDR3 reads TGTGCCAGCAGTCCCACATTGACAGACGTGAGACAGCCCCAGCATTTT.